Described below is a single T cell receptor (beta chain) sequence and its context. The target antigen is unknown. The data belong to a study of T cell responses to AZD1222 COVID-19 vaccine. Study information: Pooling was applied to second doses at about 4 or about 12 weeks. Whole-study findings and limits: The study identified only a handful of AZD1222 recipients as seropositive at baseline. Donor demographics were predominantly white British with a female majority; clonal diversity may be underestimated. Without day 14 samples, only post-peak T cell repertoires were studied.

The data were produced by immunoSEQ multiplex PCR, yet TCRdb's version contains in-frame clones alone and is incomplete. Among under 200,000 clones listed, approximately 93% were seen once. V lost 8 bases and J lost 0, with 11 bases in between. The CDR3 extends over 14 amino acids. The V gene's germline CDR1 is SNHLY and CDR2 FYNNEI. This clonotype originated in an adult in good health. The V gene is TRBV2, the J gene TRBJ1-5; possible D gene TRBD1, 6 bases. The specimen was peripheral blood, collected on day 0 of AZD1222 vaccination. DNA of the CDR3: TGTGCCAGCGGACAGACTTATAGCAATCAGCCCCAGCATTTT. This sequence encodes CASGQTYSNQPQHF.